One sample yielded the 5 T cell receptor beta chains listed below, sequenced in a study of blood T cell repertoires in COVID-19. Using immunoSEQ multiplex PCR, the repertoire was profiled, and TCRdb retains in-frame clones only, with some absent. This sample has 150,000 to 200,000 clones, with roughly 90% found just once. The specimen sequenced was PBMCs or T cells enriched from blood (not recorded which). These receptors were collected from a woman in her late teens or twenties who had recovered from COVID-19.

This clone was observed a few times. The chain recombines TRBV19 with TRBJ1-5; D unclear. This CDR3 spans 15 amino acids. The ends were cut back, 1 base at V and 1 base at J, with 8 bases in the middle. CDR1 and CDR2 (germline): LNHDA, SQIVND (reference sequence). The CDR3 reads CASSIAGLSNQPQHF. The CDR3 DNA reads as TGTGCCAGTAGTATAGCGGGATTAAGCAATCAGCCCCAGCATTTT. Together with reference TRBV19 and TRBJ1-5, the CDR3 gives the full variable domain: DGGITQSPKYLFRKEGQNVTLSCEQNLNHDAMYWYRQDPGQGLRLIYYSQIVNDFQKGDIAEGYSVSREKKESFPLTVTSAQKNPTAFYLCASSIAGLSNQPQHFGDGTRLSIL.

This clone was counted between two and nine times. The J gene is TRBJ1-2, the V gene TRBV10-3; D ambiguous. Trimming cost V 7 bases and J 0 bases, with 6 bases left between them. The V gene's germline CDR1 is ENHRY and CDR2 SYGVKD. The CDR3 is 12 residues long. The CDR3: CAIMRPNYGYTF. CDR3 bases: TGTGCCATCATGAGGCCTAACTATGGCTACACCTTC.

The chain joins TRBV18 to TRBJ2-2; possible D gene TRBD1, 5 bases. V lost 2 bases and J lost 5, with 9 bases in between. Looked up from germline, CDR1 is KGHSH and CDR2 is LQKENI. The CDR3 sequence is 14 residues long. Here the CDR3 reads CASSPIRGTGELFF. The CDR3 DNA sequence: TGTGCCAGCTCACCAATTAGGGGAACCGGGGAGCTGTTTTTT. Full variable domain (missing parts from reference TRBV18 and TRBJ2-2): NAGVMQNPRHLVRRRGQEARLRCSPMKGHSHVYWYRQLPEEGLKFMVYLQKENIIDESGMPKERFSAEFPKEGPSILRIQQVVRGDSAAYFCASSPIRGTGELFFGEGSRLTVL.

This chain connects TRBV27 to TRBJ2-7; TRBD2 matches at 9 bases. CDR3 size: 16 residues. Germline CDR1 MNHEY, CDR2 SMNVEV (reference sequence). Unmatched junction bases numbered 6, after V lost 0 bases and J lost 3 bases. This chain's CDR3 is CASSLSVGGRGYEQYF. As DNA, the CDR3 is TGTGCCAGCAGTTTATCGGTTGGCGGGAGGGGCTACGAGCAGTACTTC.

The chain is built from TRBV5-8 and TRBJ2-7, with D unclear. Germline V lookup: CDR1 SGHTS, CDR2 YDEGEE. The CDR3 is 11 amino acids. V was trimmed by 7 bases and J by 4 bases, leaving 9 bases between them. CDR3 protein: CASGAVYEQYF. CDR3 nucleotides: TGTGCCAGCGGAGCCGTTTACGAGCAGTACTTC.